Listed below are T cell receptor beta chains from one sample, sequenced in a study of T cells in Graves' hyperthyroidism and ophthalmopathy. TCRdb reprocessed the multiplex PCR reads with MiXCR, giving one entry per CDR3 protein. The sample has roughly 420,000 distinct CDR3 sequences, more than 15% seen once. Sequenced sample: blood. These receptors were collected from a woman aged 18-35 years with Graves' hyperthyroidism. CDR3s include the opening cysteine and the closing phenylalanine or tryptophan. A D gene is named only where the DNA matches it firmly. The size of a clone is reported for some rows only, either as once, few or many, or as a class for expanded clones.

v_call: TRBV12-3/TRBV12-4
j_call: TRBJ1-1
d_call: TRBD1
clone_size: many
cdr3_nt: TGTGCCAGCAGTTCAGGCTTAGGGACAGGGTCCTTGAACACTGAAGCTTTCTTT
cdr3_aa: CASSSGLGTGSLNTEAFF

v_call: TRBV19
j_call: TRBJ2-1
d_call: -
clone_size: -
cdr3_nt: TGTGCCAGTAGTTTCGTCGATCAGCGGGATGAGCAGTTCTTC
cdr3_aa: CASSFVDQRDEQFF

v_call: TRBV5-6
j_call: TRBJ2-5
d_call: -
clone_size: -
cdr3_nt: TGTGCCAGCAGCTCAATCAAGGAGACCCAGTACTTC
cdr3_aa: CASSSIKETQYF

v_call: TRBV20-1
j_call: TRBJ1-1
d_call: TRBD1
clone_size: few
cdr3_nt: TGCAGTGCTAGATCAGGGGGGCCTGAAGCTTTCTTT
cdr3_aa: CSARSGGPEAFF

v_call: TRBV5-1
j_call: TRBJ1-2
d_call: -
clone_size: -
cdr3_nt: TGCGCCAGCAGACTCACCTCGGGACCCCACCGACAGGTTAACTATGGCTACACCTTC
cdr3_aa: CASRLTSGPHRQVNYGYTF

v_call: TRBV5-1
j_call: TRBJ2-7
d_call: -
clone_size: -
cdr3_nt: TGCGCCAGCAGCATAGGACAGGGAGGGCCGTTTAGCGAGCAGTACTTC
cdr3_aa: CASSIGQGGPFSEQYF

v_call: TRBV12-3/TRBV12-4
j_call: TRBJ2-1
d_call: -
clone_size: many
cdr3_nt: TGTGCCAGCGGATCCCGGGCTCAGGAGCAGTTCTTC
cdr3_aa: CASGSRAQEQFF

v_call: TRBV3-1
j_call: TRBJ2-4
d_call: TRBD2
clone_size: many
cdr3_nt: TGTGCCAGCAGCCCATTAAGGGGCGGGAGCCAGCGGATTCAGTACTTC
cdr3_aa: CASSPLRGGSQRIQYF

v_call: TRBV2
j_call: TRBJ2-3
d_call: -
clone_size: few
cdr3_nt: TGTGCCAGCAGTGAAGCCGCAGGGGCTCATACGCAGTATTTT
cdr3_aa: CASSEAAGAHTQYF

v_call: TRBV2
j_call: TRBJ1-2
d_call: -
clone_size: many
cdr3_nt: TGTGCCAGCGCAATGTGGCAGACCAACTATGGCTACACCTTC
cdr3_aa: CASAMWQTNYGYTF

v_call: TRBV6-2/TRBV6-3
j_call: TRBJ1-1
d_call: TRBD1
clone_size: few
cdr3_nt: TGTGCCAGCAGTTACAACGCAGGGGGGGCGATCACTGAAGCTTTCTTT
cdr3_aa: CASSYNAGGAITEAFF